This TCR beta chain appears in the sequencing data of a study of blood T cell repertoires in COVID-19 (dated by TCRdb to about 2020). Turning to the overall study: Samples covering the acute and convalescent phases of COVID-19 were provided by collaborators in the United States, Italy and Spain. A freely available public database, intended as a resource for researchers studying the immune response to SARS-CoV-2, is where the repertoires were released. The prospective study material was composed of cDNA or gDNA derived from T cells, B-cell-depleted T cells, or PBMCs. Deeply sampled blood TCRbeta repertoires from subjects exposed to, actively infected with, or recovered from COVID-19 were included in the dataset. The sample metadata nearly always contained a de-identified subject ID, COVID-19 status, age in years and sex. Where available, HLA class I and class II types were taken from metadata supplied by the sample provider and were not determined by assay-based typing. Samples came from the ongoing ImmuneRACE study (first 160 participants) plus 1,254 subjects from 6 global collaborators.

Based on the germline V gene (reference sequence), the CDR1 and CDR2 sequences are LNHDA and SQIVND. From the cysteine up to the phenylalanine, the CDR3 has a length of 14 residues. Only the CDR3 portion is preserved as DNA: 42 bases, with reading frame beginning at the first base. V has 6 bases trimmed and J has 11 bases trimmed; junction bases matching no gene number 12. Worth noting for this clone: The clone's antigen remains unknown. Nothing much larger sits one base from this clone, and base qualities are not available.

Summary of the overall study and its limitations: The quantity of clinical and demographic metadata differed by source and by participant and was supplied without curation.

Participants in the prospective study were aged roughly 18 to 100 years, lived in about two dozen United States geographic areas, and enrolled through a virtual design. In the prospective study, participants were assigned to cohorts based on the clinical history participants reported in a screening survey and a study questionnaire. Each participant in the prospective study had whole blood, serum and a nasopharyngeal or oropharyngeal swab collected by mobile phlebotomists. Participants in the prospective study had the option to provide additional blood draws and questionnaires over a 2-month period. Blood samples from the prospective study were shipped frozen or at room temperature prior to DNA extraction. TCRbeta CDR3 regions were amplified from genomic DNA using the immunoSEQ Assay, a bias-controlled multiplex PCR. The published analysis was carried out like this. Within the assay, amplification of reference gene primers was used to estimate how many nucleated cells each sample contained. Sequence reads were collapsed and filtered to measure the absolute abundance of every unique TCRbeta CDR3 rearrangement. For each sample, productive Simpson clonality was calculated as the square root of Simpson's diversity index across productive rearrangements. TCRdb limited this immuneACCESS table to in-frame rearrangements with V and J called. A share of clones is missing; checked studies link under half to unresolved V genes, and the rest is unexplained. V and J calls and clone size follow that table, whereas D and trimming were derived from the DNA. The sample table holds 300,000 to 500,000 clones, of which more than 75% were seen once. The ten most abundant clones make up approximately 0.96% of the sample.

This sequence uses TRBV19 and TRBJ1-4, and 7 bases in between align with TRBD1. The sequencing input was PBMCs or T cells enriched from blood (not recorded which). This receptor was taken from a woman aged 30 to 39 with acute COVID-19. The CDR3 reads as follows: CASSAGQDPGKLFF. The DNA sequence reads TGTGCCAGTAGCGCTGGACAGGACCCGGGGAAACTGTTTTTT.